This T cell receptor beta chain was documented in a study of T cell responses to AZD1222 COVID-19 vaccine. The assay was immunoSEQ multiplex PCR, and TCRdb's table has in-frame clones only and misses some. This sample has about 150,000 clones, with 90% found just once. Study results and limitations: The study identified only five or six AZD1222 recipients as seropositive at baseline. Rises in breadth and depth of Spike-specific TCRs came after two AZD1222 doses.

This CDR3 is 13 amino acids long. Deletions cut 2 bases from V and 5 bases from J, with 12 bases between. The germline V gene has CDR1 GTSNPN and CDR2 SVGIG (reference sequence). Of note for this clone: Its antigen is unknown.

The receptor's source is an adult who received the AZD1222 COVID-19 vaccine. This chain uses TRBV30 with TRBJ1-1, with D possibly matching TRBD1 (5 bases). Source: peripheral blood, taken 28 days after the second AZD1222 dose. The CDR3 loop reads CAWSKLDSTEAFF. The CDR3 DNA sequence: TGTGCCTGGAGTAAACTCGACAGTACTGAAGCTTTCTTT.